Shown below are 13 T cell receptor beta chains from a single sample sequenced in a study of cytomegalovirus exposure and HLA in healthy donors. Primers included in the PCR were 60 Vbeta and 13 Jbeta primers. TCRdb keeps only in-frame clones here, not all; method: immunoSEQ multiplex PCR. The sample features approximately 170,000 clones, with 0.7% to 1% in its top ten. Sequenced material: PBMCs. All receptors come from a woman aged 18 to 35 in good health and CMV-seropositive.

CDR3 loop: CASSPVRLESVTDTQYF. In DNA, the CDR3 is TGCGCCAGCAGCCCCGTAAGACTAGAATCTGTCACAGATACGCAGTATTTT. The rearrangement links TRBV5-1 to TRBJ2-3, with D maybe TRBD2 (6 bases). Germline CDR1 reads SGHRS; CDR2 reads YFSETQ. Trimming shortened V by 4 bases and J by 2 bases, and 20 bases separated the two germline ends. CDR3 length: 17 residues.

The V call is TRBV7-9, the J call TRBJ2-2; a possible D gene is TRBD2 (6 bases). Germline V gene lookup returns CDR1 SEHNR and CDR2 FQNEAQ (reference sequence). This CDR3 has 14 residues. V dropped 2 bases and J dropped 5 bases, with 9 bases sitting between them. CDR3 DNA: TGTGCCAGCAGCTTACTAGGGAGGACCGGGGAGCTGTTTTTT. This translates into CASSLLGRTGELFF.

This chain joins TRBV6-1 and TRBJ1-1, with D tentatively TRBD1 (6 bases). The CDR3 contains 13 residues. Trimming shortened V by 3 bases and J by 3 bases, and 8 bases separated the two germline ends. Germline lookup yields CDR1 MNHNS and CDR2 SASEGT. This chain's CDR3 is CASSDGGHTEAFF. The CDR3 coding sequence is TGTGCCAGCAGTGATGGGGGCCACACTGAAGCTTTCTTT.

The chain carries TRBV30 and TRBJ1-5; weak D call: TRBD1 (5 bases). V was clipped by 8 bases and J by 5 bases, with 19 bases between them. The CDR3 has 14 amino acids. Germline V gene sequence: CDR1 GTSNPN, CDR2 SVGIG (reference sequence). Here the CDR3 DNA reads TGTGCCCTTGCGGGACCCCTGCGAGATCAGCCCCAGCATTTT. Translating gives CALAGPLRDQPQHF.

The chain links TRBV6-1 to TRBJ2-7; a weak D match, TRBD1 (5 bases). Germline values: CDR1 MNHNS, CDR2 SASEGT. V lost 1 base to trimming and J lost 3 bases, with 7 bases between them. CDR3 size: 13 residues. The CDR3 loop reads CASSEGGYYEQYF. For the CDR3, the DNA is TGTGCCAGCAGTGAAGGGGGCTACTACGAGCAGTACTTC.

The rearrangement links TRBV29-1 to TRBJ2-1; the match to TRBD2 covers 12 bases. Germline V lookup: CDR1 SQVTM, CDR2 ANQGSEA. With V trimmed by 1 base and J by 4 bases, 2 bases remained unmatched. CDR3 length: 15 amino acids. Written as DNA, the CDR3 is TGCAGCGTTGAAGGACTAGCGGGAGAGTACAATGAGCAGTTCTTC. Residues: CSVEGLAGEYNEQFF.

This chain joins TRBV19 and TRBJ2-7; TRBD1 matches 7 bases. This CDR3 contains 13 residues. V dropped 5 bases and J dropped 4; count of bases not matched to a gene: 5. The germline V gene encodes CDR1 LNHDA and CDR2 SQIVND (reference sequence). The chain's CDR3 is CASSSLDRYEQYF. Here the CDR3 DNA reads TGTGCCAGTAGTTCCCTGGACAGGTACGAGCAGTACTTC. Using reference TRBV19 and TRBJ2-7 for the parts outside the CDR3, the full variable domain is DGGITQSPKYLFRKEGQNVTLSCEQNLNHDAMYWYRQDPGQGLRLIYYSQIVNDFQKGDIAEGYSVSREKKESFPLTVTSAQKNPTAFYLCASSSLDRYEQYFGPGTRLTVT.

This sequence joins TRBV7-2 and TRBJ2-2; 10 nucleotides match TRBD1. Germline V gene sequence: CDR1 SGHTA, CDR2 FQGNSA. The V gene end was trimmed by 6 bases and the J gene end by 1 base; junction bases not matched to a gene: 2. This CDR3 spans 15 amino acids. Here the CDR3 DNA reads TGTGCCAGCAGGCGGGACAGGGGGAACACCGGGGAGCTGTTTTTT. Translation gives CASRRDRGNTGELFF.

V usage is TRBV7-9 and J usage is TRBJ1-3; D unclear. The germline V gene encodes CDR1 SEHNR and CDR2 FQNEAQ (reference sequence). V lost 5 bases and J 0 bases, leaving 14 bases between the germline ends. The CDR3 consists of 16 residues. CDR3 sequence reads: CASSLTSMISGNTIYF. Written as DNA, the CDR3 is TGTGCCAGCAGCCTCACGAGCATGATCTCTGGAAACACCATATATTTT. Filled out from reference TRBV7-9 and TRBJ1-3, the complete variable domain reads DTGVSQNPRHKITKRGQNVTFRCDPISEHNRLYWYRQTLGQGPEFLTYFQNEAQLEKSRLLSDRFSAERPKGSFSTLEIQRTEQGDSAMYLCASSLTSMISGNTIYFGEGSWLTVV.

CDR3 sequence (DNA): TGTGCCAGCAGCGTAGCGGGAGAACCCGGGGAGCTGTTTTTT. It yields the protein CASSVAGEPGELFF. V and J are TRBV9 and TRBJ2-2, with D perhaps TRBD2 (6 bases). CDR3 length: 14 amino acids. The V end lost 0 bases, the J end lost 6 bases, and 9 bases lay between the germline ends. Germline lookup yields CDR1 SGDLS and CDR2 YYNGEE. The full variable domain, in which reference TRBV9 and TRBJ2-2 provide the parts outside the CDR3, is DSGVTQTPKHLITATGQRVTLRCSPRSGDLSVYWYQQSLDQGLQFLIQYYNGEERAKGNILERFSAQQFPDLHSELNLSSLELGDSALYFCASSVAGEPGELFFGEGSRLTVL.

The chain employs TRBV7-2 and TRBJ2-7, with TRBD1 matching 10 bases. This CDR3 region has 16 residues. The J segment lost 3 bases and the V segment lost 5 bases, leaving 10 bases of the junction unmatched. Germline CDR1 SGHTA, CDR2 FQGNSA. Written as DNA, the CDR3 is TGTGCCAGCAGCGAAGAGGGGTGGGACAGGGGCTACGAGCAGTACTTC. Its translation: CASSEEGWDRGYEQYF.

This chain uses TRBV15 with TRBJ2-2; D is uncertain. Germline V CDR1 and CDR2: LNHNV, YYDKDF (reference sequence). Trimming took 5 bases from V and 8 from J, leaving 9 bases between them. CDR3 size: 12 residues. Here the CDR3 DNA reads TGTGCCACCAGCGTGTTTTCTGGGGAGCTGTTTTTT. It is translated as CATSVFSGELFF.

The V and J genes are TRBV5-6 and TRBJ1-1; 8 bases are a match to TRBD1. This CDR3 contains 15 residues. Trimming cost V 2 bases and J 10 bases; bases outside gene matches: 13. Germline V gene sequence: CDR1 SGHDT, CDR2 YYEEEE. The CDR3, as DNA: TGTGCCAGCAGCTTCGTCCGGACAGGGCCAACGCGAGCTTTCTTT. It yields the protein CASSFVRTGPTRAFF. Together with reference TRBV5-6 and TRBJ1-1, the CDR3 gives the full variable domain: DAGVTQSPTHLIKTRGQQVTLRCSPKSGHDTVSWYQQALGQGPQFIFQYYEEEERQRGNFPDRFSGHQFPNYSSELNVNALLLGDSALYLCASSFVRTGPTRAFFGQGTRLTVV.